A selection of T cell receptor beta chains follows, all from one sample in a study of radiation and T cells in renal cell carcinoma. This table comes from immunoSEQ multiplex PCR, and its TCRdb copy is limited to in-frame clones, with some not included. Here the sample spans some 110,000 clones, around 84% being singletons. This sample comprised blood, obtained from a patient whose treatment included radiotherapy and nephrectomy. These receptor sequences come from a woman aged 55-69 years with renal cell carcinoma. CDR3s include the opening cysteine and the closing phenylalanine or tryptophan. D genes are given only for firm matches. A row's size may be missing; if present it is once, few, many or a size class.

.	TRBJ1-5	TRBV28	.	CASNSVGREKDQPQHF	TGTGCCAGCAATTCGGTGGGCAGGGAAAAGGATCAGCCCCAGCATTTT
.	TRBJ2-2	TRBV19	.	CASTVGDTGELFF	TGTGCCAGTACGGTAGGGGACACCGGGGAGCTGTTTTTT
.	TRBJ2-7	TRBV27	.	CASSLRRGIGGRVDHGSYEQYF	TGTGCCAGCAGTTTGAGAAGGGGAATTGGAGGGCGGGTCGATCATGGGTCCTACGAGCAGTACTTC
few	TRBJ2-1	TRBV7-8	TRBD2	CASSLSEGTTRYNEQFF	TGTGCCAGCAGCTTAAGTGAAGGGACTACCCGTTACAATGAGCAGTTCTTC
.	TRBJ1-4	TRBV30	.	CAWSSGLEKLFF	TGTGCCTGGAGTTCTGGACTGGAAAAACTGTTTTTT
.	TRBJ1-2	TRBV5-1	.	CASSGLLGDGFGYTF	TGCGCCAGCAGCGGATTGCTCGGGGACGGTTTTGGCTACACCTTC
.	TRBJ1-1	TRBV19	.	CASTQIPGLNTEAFF	TGTGCCAGTACCCAAATCCCAGGCTTGAACACTGAAGCTTTCTTT
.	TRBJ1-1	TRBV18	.	CASSLPQMTNTEAFF	TGTGCCAGCTCACTCCCCCAGATGACGAACACTGAAGCTTTCTTT
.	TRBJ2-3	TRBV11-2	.	CASSLAGFTDTQYF	TGTGCCAGCAGCTTAGCGGGGTTCACAGATACGCAGTATTTT
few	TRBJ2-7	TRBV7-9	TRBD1	CASSFWDSYEQYF	TGTGCCAGCAGCTTCTGGGACAGCTACGAGCAGTACTTC
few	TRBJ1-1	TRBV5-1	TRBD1	CASAKSGGTEAFF	TGCGCCAGCGCCAAGTCAGGGGGCACTGAAGCTTTCTTT
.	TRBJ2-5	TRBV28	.	CASSLSASGWGIPETQYF	TGTGCCAGCAGTTTGAGCGCCTCTGGTTGGGGTATACCAGAGACCCAGTACTTC
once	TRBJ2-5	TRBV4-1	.	CASSPIFQETQYF	TGCGCCAGCAGCCCTATCTTCCAAGAGACCCAGTACTTC
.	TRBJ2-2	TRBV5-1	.	CASSDVHGELFF	TGCGCCAGCAGCGACGTACACGGGGAGCTGTTTTTT
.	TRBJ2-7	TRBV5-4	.	CASSLPLGEQYF	TGTGCCAGCAGCCTTCCCCTGGGCGAGCAGTACTTC
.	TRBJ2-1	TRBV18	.	CASSPVVGASGNEQFF	TGTGCCAGCTCACCGGTTGTGGGGGCCTCTGGAAATGAGCAGTTCTTC